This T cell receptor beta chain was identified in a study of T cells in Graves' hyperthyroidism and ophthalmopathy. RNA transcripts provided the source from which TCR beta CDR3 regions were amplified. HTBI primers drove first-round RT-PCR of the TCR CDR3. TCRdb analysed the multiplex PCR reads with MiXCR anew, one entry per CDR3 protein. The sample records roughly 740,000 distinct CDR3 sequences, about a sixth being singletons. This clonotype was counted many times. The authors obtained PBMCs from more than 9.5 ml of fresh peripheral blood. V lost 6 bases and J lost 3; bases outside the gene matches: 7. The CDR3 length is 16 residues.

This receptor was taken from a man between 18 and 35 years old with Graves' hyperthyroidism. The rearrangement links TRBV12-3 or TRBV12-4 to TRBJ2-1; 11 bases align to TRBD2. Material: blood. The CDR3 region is CASSIVAGGHYNEQFF. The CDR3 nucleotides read TGTGCCAGCAGCATTGTAGCGGGAGGGCACTACAATGAGCAGTTCTTC.